A single sample is the source of the 7 T cell receptor beta chains below, sequenced in a study of CD8 T cells in ankylosing spondylitis. General study findings and limits: Ankylosing spondylitis blood seemed to carry a telltale TCR beta motif made of eight or nine highly homologous variants.

MiXCR was run by TCRdb on the 5' RACE reads, yielding one entry per CDR3 protein. The sample carries about 540,000 distinct CDR3 sequences, over 9.5% recorded once. Which antigens these TCRs recognize remains unknown. Sequenced: blood, either unsorted or a sorted T cell fraction (not recorded which). These receptors all stem from a male donor with ankylosing spondylitis.

The V gene is TRBV10-1, the J gene TRBJ2-3; TRBD2 matches 7 bases. CDR1 is WNHNN, CDR2 SYGVQD, per germline (reference sequence). J lost 0 bases, V lost 5 bases, and 2 bases had no gene match. This CDR3 has 14 residues. The DNA for the CDR3 is TGCGCCAGCAGTTGGACTAGGAGCACAGATACGCAGTATTTT. It encodes CASSWTRSTDTQYF.

The CDR3 is CASSQVVGGDGYTF. The CDR3 DNA is TGTGCCAGCAGCCAAGTAGTGGGCGGCGATGGCTACACCTTC. V is TRBV3-1 and J is TRBJ1-2; no firm D call. Between the trimmed V and J ends, which lost 1 base and 6 bases, there was a span of 12 bases. The V gene's germline CDR1 is LGHDT and CDR2 YNNKEL (reference sequence). The CDR3 sequence is 14 residues long.

Many counts were recorded for this clonotype. V usage is TRBV12-3 or TRBV12-4 and J usage is TRBJ2-5; D tentatively reads TRBD1 or TRBD2 (5 bases each). The CDR3 is made up of 15 amino acids. With 2 bases removed from V and 3 bases from J, the gap between germline ends came to 13 bases. In DNA form, the CDR3 reads TGTGCCAGCAGTTTAAGGGGTTTGGGGGAAGAGACCCAGTACTTC. Amino acids: CASSLRGLGEETQYF.

There are a few counts of this clonotype. This chain uses TRBV11-1 with TRBJ1-2; the D is unclear. The CDR3 length is 13 residues. CDR1 is SGHAT, CDR2 FQDESV, per germline (reference sequence). Trimming took off 2 bases at V and 3 bases at J, with 7 bases between the two ends. The CDR3 is CASSLQVDYGYTF. CDR3 nucleotides: TGTGCCAGCAGCTTACAGGTCGACTATGGCTACACCTTC.

This clonotype was observed a few times. This rearrangement joins TRBV19 to TRBJ1-1; D call uncertain. With 3 bases removed from V and 1 base from J, the gap between germline ends came to 9 bases. Germline CDR1 LNHDA, CDR2 SQIVND (reference sequence). This CDR3 spans 14 amino acids. The chain's CDR3 is CASSISAGNTEAFF. The CDR3 DNA reads as TGTGCCAGTAGTATCTCCGCGGGGAACACTGAAGCTTTCTTT.

This rearrangement joins TRBV19 to TRBJ1-5; 8 bases line up with TRBD1. Germline-derived CDR1 and CDR2 are LNHDA and SQIVND (reference sequence). The CDR3 spans 18 residues. V gave up 6 bases and J gave up 5 bases; unmatched junction bases: 18. Here the CDR3 reads CASRPLRRQGASDQPQHF. The CDR3 DNA follows: TGTGCCAGTAGGCCCCTCCGGAGGCAGGGGGCTTCAGATCAGCCCCAGCATTTT. Full variable domain (remainder filled in from reference TRBV19 and TRBJ1-5): DGGITQSPKYLFRKEGQNVTLSCEQNLNHDAMYWYRQDPGQGLRLIYYSQIVNDFQKGDIAEGYSVSREKKESFPLTVTSAQKNPTAFYLCASRPLRRQGASDQPQHFGDGTRLSIL.

This clonotype occurred many times. This chain uses TRBV11-1 with TRBJ2-1; perhaps D is TRBD1 or TRBD2 (5 bases each). Germline V gene sequence: CDR1 SGHAT, CDR2 FQDESV (reference sequence). The CDR3 sequence is 14 residues long. V was shortened by 3 bases and J by 12 bases, with 18 bases between the two germline ends. The CDR3 region is CASSFGLGATGQFF. Written as DNA, the CDR3 is TGTGCCAGCAGCTTCGGGCTCGGGGCCACTGGGCAGTTCTTC.